These T cell receptor beta chains were read from a single sample in a study of molecular identifiers for immune sequencing clone quantification. TCRdb redid the calling of the PCR reads with MiXCR, one entry per CDR3 protein. The top ten hold under 0.95% of the sample, which has about 640,000 distinct CDR3 sequences, about 20% seen once. Sequences were obtained from naive CD8+ T cells from blood, with Jurkat cell RNA spiked in. These receptors came from a human donor in good health. Some libraries in this study had Jurkat cell RNA spiked in. CDR3s leave out the opening cysteine and the closing phenylalanine or tryptophan. Not all rows give a size; the values are once, few, many and, for expanded clones, a class.

V	size	J	CDR3
TRBV15	.	TRBJ1-4	ATSRLQVVGGKLF
TRBV29-1	many	TRBJ2-2	SVEGSTAANTGELF
TRBV4-1	many	TRBJ1-5	ASSQLSGNQPQH
TRBV19	.	TRBJ1-5	ASSIAPYQPQH
TRBV30	.	TRBJ2-7	AWSVASGSSYEQY
TRBV12-3/TRBV12-4	few	TRBJ1-2	ASSLARGGADGYT
TRBV19	many	TRBJ2-5	ASSAYPLGHLD
TRBV4-3	many	TRBJ2-2	ASSQGQGTGELF
TRBV28	.	TRBJ2-2	AGSGGNTGELF
TRBV20-1	few	TRBJ2-7	SARDPGQVYYEQY
TRBV27	few	TRBJ2-7	ASSLTSGINEQY
TRBV7-6	many	TRBJ2-7	ASSLGVHGGYEQY
TRBV7-6	.	TRBJ2-1	ASSLAGGYTGEQF
TRBV29-1	many	TRBJ1-1	SVEPNTEAF
TRBV7-9	many	TRBJ2-3	ASSQFGGASLSTDTQY
TRBV5-6	many	TRBJ1-4	ASSWGQGEEKLF
TRBV28	many	TRBJ2-5	ASRQGGGLETQY
TRBV7-9	many	TRBJ2-3	ASSSPGPAGGPTDTQY
TRBV4-3	many	TRBJ1-1	ASSRRTGTEAF
TRBV7-2	many	TRBJ2-2	ASSFWGNTGELF
TRBV5-6	many	TRBJ2-5	ASSFRVQAGETQY
TRBV29-1	many	TRBJ2-1	SVGLAGAYNEQF
TRBV10-1	many	TRBJ2-3	ASSELGTDTQY
TRBV6-2/TRBV6-3	many	TRBJ2-4	ASSSRDYLPANIQY
TRBV9	few	TRBJ2-5	ASSVGGQAGETQY
TRBV11-2	few	TRBJ2-7	ASSLYVGRNEQY
TRBV27	.	TRBJ2-3	ASSSGLAGYTDAQY
TRBV7-2	many	TRBJ1-1	ASSSSYTEAF
TRBV2	.	TRBJ2-2	ASKTLRESAPGELF
TRBV7-9	many	TRBJ2-3	ASSLVTGYTDTQY
TRBV11-2	many	TRBJ1-2	ASSLDYVPLSYGYT
TRBV5-3	once	TRBJ2-5	ASSSITGRWQETQY
TRBV10-3	many	TRBJ1-1	AIMGQMNTEAF
TRBV7-2	many	TRBJ2-3	ASSLESLESRTDTQY
TRBV27	many	TRBJ1-5	ASSPQGSGQPQH
TRBV14	.	TRBJ2-5	ASSPNGLRGETQY
TRBV19	many	TRBJ2-1	ASSIEPSTGEQF
TRBV9	.	TRBJ2-3	ASSPGTSGRAQDTQS
TRBV5-1	many	TRBJ2-7	ASSETGPYEQY
TRBV7-6	many	TRBJ1-1	ASSLALRRQGNTEAF
TRBV12-5	.	TRBJ2-3	ASRFLRGATDTQY